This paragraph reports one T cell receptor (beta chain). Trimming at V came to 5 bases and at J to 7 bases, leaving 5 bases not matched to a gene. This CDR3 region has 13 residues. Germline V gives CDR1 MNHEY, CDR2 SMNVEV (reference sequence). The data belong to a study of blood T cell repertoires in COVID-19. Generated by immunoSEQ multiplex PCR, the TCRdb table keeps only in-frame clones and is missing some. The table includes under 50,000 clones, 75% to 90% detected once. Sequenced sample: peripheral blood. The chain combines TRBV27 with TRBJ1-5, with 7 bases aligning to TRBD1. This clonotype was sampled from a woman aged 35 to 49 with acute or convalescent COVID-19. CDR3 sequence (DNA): TGTGCCAGCAGTGCGGGACAGTTCCAGCCCCAGCATTTT. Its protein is CASSAGQFQPQHF.